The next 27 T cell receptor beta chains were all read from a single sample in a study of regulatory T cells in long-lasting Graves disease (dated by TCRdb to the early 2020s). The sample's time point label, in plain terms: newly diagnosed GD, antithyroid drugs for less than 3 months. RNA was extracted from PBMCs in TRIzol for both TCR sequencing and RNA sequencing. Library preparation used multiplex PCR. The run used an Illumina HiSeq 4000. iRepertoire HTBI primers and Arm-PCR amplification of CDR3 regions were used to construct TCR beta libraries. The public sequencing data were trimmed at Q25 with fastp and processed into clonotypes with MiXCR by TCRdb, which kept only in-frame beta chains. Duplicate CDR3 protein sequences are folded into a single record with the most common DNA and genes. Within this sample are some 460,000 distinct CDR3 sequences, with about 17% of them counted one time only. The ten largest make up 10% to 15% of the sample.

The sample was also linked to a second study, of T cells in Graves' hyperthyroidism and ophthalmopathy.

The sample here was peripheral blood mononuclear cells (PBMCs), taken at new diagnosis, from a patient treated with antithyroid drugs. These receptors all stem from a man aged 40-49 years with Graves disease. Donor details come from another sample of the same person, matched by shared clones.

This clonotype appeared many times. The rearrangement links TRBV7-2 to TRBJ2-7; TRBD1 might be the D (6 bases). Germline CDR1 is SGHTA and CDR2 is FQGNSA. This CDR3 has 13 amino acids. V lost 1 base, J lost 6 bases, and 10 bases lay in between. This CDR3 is CASSLGTGTEQYF. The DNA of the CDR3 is TGTGCCAGCAGCTTAGGTACAGGGACCGAGCAGTACTTC.

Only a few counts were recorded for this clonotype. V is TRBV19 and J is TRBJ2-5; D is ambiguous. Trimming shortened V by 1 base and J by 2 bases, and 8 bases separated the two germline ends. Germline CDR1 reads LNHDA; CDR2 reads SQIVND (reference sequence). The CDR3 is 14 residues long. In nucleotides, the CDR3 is TGTGCCAGTAGTATAGGGCCTGCACAAGAGACCCAGTACTTC. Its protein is CASSIGPAQETQYF.

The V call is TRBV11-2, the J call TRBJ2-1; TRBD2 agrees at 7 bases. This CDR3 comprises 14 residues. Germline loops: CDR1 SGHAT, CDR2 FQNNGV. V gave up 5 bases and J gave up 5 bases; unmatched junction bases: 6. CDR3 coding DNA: TGTGCCAGCAGCCCCATGGGAGGGGACAATGAGCAGTTCTTC. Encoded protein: CASSPMGGDNEQFF.

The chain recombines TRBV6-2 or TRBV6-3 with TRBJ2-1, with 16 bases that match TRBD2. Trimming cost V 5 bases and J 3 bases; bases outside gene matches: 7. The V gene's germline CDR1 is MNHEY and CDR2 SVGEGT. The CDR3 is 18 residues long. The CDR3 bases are TGTGCCAGCAGTGATGGGACTAGCGGGAGGGCCTACTACAATGAGCAGTTCTTC. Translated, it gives CASSDGTSGRAYYNEQFF.

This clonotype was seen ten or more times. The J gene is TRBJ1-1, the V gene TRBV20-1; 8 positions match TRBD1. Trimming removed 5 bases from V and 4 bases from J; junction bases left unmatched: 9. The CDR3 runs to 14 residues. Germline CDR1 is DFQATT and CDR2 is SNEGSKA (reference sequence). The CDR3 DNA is TGCAGTGCTGGCAACAGGGGGAGGGCCACTGAAGCTTTCTTT. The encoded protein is CSAGNRGRATEAFF.

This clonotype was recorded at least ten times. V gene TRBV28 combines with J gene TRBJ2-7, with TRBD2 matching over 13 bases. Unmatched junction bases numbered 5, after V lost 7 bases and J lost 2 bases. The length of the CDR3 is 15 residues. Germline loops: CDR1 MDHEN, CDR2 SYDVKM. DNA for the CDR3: TGTGCCAGCAAACCGGGACTAGCGGGACCCTACGAGCAGTACTTC. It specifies CASKPGLAGPYEQYF. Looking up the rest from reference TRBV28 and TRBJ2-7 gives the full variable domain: DVKVTQSSRYLVKRTGEKVFLECVQDMDHENMFWYRQDPGLGLRLIYFSYDVKMKEKGDIPEGYSVSREKKERFSLILESASTNQTSMYLCASKPGLAGPYEQYFGPGTRLTVT.

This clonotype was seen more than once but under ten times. The CDR3 DNA reads TGTGCCAGCAGCTCGCTTGGGGACCCCGGCCATTCACCCCTCCACTTT. It specifies CASSSLGDPGHSPLHF. The chain recombines TRBV9 with TRBJ1-6, with TRBD1 as a possible D gene (5 bases). The V gene's germline CDR1 is SGDLS and CDR2 YYNGEE. The CDR3 is made up of 16 amino acids. V was cut by 4 bases and J by 8 bases, with 19 bases left in between. The whole variable domain, remainder taken from reference TRBV9 and TRBJ1-6, is DSGVTQTPKHLITATGQRVTLRCSPRSGDLSVYWYQQSLDQGLQFLIQYYNGEERAKGNILERFSAQQFPDLHSELNLSSLELGDSALYFCASSSLGDPGHSPLHFGNGTRLTVT.

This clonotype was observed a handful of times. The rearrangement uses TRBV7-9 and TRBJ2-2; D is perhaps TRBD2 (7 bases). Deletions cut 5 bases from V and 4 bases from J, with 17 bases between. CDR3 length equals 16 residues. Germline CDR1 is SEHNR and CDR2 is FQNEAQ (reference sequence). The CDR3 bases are TGTGCCAGCAGCCCCTGGGGGGGGCCTAGCACCGGGGAGCTGTTTTTT. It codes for CASSPWGGPSTGELFF.

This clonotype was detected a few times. For the CDR3, the DNA is TGTGCCAGCGGACTTAGCGGGAGGGCCTCTAAGGAGTTCTTC. Encoded protein: CASGLSGRASKEFF. J is TRBJ2-1 and V is TRBV28; TRBD2 matches 11 bases. V trimming: 8 bases; J trimming: 14 bases; junction bases outside the gene matches: 14. Germline CDR1 is MDHEN and CDR2 is SYDVKM. This CDR3 has 14 amino acids.

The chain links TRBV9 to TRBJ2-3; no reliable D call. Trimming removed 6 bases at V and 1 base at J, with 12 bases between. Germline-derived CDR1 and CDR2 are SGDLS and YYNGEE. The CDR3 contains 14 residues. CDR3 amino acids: CASNPSYGTDTQYF. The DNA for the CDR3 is TGTGCCAGCAACCCCTCGTATGGCACAGATACGCAGTATTTT.

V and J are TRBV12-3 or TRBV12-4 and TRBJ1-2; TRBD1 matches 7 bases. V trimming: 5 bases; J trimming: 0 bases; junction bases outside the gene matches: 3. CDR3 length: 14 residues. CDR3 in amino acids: CASSRDRSNYGYTF. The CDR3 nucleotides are TGTGCCAGCAGTAGGGACAGATCTAACTATGGCTACACCTTC.

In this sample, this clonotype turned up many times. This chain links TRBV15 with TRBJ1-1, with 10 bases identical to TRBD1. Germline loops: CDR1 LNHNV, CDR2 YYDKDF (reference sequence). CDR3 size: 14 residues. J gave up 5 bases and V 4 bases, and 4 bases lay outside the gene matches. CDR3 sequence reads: CATSTDRGPTEAFF. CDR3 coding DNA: TGTGCCACCAGCACAGACAGGGGGCCGACTGAAGCTTTCTTT.

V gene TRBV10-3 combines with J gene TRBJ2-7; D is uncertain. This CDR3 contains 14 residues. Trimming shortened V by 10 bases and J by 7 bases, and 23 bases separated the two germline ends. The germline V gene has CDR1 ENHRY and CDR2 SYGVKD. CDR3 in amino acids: CASRSFDRRYEQYF. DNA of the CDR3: TGTGCCAGCAGATCCTTCGATCGCCGGTATGAGCAGTACTTC.

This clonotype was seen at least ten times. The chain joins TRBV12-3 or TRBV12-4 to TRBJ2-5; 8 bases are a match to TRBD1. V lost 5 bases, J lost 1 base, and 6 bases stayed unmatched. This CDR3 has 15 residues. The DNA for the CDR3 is TGTGCCAGCAGTCCGGGACAGGTCCTCCAAGAGACCCAGTACTTC. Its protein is CASSPGQVLQETQYF.

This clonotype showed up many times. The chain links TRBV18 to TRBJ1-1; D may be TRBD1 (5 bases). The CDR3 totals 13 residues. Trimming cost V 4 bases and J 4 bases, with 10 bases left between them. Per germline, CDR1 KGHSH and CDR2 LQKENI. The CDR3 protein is CASSRAGSTEAFF. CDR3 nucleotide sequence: TGTGCCAGCTCACGCGCAGGGAGCACTGAAGCTTTCTTT.

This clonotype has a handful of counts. The CDR3 spells CASNPGTGELFF. CDR3 coding DNA: TGTGCCAGCAACCCGGGGACCGGGGAGCTGTTTTTT. The chain recombines TRBV12-3 or TRBV12-4 with TRBJ2-2, with a possible D match to TRBD2 (5 bases). The CDR3 is 12 residues long. V dropped 7 bases and J dropped 5 bases, with 8 bases sitting between them.

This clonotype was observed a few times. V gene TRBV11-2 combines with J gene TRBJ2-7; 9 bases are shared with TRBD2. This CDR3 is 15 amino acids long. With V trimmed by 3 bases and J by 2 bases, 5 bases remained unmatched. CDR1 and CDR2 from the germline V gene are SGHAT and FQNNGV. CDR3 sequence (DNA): TGTGCCAGCAGCTTCTCTAGCGGGGACGCCTACGAGCAGTACTTC. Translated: CASSFSSGDAYEQYF.

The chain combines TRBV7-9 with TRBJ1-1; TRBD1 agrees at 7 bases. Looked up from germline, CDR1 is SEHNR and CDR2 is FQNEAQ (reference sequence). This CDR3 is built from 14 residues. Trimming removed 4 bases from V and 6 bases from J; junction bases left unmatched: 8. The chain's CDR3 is CASSSIDRAAEAFF. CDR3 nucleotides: TGTGCCAGCAGCTCCATCGACAGGGCTGCTGAAGCTTTCTTT.

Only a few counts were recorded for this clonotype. The CDR3 is CASSPFGDPSSNQFF. The CDR3 nucleotides read TGTGCCAGCAGCCCCTTCGGGGACCCGTCCTCCAATCAGTTCTTC. The V call is TRBV7-2, the J call TRBJ2-1; D possibly uses TRBD1 or TRBD2 (5 bases each). With 5 bases removed from V and 13 bases from J, the gap between germline ends came to 24 bases. The CDR3 runs 15 residues. Germline loops: CDR1 SGHTA, CDR2 FQGNSA.

In DNA, the CDR3 is TGTGCCAGCAGCCAGGGGGGGGCCCCGGACAGGATCCACTTT. This gives the protein CASSQGGAPDRIHF. The gene calls are TRBV3-1 and TRBJ1-6; TRBD1 matches 7 bases. The CDR3 spans 14 residues. CDR1 LGHDT and CDR2 YNNKEL come from the germline V gene (reference sequence). Unmatched junction bases numbered 13, after V lost 3 bases and J lost 17 bases.

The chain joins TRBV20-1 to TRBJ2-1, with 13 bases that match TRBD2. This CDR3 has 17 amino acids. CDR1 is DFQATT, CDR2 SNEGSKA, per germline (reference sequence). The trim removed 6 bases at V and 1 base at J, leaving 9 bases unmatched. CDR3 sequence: CSASGLAGSFSYNEQFF. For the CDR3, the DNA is TGCAGTGCATCGGGACTAGCGGGAAGTTTTTCCTACAATGAGCAGTTCTTC.

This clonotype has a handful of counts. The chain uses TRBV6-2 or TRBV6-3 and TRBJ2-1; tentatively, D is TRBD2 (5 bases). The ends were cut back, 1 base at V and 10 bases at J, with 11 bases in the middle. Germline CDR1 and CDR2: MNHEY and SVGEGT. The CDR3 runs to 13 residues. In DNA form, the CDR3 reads TGTGCCAGCAGTTACTTAGCGAGCAGCGAGCAGTTCTTC. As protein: CASSYLASSEQFF.

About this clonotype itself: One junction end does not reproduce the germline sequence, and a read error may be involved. CDR3 loop: CASTIGLAGFTGELFF. DNA of the CDR3: TGTGCCAGCACCATCGGACTAGCGGGTTTCACCGGGGAGCTGTTTTTT. J is TRBJ2-2 and V is TRBV5-1, with TRBD2 identical over 11 bases. CDR1 is SGHRS, CDR2 YFSETQ, per germline. The CDR3 has 16 residues.

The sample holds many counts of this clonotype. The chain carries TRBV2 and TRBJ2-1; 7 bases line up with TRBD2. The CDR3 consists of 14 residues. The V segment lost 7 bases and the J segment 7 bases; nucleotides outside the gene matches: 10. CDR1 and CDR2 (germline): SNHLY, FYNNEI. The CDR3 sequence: CASTKKTGGNEQFF. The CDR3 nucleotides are TGTGCCAGCACAAAAAAGACGGGGGGTAATGAGCAGTTCTTC.

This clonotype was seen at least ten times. The DNA for the CDR3 is TGTGCCAGCAGTGAAGTAGGCCGGGACTATGGCTACACCTTC. Protein sequence: CASSEVGRDYGYTF. This rearrangement joins TRBV6-1 to TRBJ1-2; no firm D call. CDR1 is MNHNS, CDR2 SASEGT, per germline. Deletions cut 1 base from V and 3 bases from J, with 9 bases between. The CDR3 contains 14 residues.

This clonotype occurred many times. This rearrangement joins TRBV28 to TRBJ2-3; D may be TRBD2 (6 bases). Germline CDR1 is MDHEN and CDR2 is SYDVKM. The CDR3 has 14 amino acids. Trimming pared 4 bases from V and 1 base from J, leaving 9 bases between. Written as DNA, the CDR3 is TGTGCCAGCAGTTCGACTAGGGGCACAGATACGCAGTATTTT. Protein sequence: CASSSTRGTDTQYF.

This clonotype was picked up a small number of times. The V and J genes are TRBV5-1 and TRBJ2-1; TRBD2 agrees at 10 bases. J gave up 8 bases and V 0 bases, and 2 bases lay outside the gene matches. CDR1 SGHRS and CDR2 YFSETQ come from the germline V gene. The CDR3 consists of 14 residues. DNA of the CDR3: TGCGCCAGCAGCTTGGAAGCGGGAGGGGATGAGCAGTTCTTC. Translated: CASSLEAGGDEQFF. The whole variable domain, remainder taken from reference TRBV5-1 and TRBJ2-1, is KAGVTQTPRYLIKTRGQQVTLSCSPISGHRSVSWYQQTPGQGLQFLFEYFSETQRNKGNFPGRFSGRQFSNSRSEMNVSTLELGDSALYLCASSLEAGGDEQFFGPGTRLTVL.